These 32 T cell receptor beta chains originate from one sample sequenced in a study of T cells in Graves' hyperthyroidism and ophthalmopathy. RNA transcripts provided the source from which TCR beta CDR3 regions were amplified. The HTBI primer set drove a first-round RT-PCR of the TCR CDR3. TCRdb independently ran MiXCR on the multiplex PCR reads; one entry per CDR3 protein. This repertoire shows a few hundred thousand distinct CDR3 sequences, 15% to 20% found once; its top ten account for less than 3.5%. Material: blood. These receptors came from a woman in her thirties or forties with Graves' ophthalmopathy.

This clonotype was counted many times. V gene TRBV20-1 combines with J gene TRBJ1-1, with 8 bases lining up with TRBD1. The trim removed 3 bases at V and 1 base at J, leaving 13 bases unmatched. Germline assignment: CDR1 DFQATT and CDR2 SNEGSKA (reference sequence). This CDR3 is 17 amino acids long. The CDR3 loop reads CSARDPGGDRPNTEAFF. The DNA for the CDR3 is TGCAGTGCTAGGGACCCAGGGGGCGACCGGCCGAACACTGAAGCTTTCTTT.

The chain recombines TRBV20-1 with TRBJ1-1; D not certain. The CDR3 runs to 12 residues. From germline, CDR1 is DFQATT and CDR2 SNEGSKA (reference sequence). V was pared by 2 bases and J by 11 bases, with 15 bases between. For the CDR3, the DNA is TGCAGTGCTAGACGGGAAGGGATTTCGGCTTTCTTT. Translating gives CSARREGISAFF.

This clonotype occurred many times. CDR3 amino acids: CASTSNGRGRLYEQYF. CDR3 in DNA: TGTGCCAGCACCTCGAACGGGAGGGGGCGCCTCTACGAGCAGTACTTC. The rearrangement uses TRBV28 and TRBJ2-7; TRBD2 might be the D (8 bases). Germline CDR1 reads MDHEN; CDR2 reads SYDVKM. V lost 7 bases and J 3 bases, leaving 22 bases between the germline ends. The CDR3 has 16 amino acids.

The genes are TRBV3-1 and TRBJ2-1, with a possible D match to TRBD1 (6 bases). Between the trimmed V and J ends, which lost 1 base and 0 bases, there was a span of 10 bases. The CDR3 covers 16 residues. Germline CDR1 reads LGHDT; CDR2 reads YNNKEL (reference sequence). The CDR3 bases are TGTGCCAGCAGCCAAGGAGGGACAATCTCCTACAATGAGCAGTTCTTC. Translated: CASSQGGTISYNEQFF.

This clonotype was observed at least ten times. This chain joins TRBV3-1 and TRBJ1-4; 9 bases are shared with TRBD1. Trimming at V came to 4 bases and at J to 8 bases, leaving 11 bases not matched to a gene. This CDR3 has 16 amino acids. CDR1 LGHDT and CDR2 YNNKEL come from the germline V gene (reference sequence). CDR3 protein: CASSLVAGTGKEKLFF. The CDR3 coding sequence is TGTGCCAGCAGCCTTGTAGCCGGGACAGGGAAGGAAAAACTGTTTTTT. Based on the CDR3 plus reference TRBV3-1 and TRBJ1-4, the full variable domain is DTAVSQTPKYLVTQMGNDKSIKCEQNLGHDTMYWYKQDSKKFLKIMFSYNNKELIINETVPNRFSPKSPDKAHLNLHINSLELGDSAVYFCASSLVAGTGKEKLFFGSGTQLSVL.

The CDR3: CSARDFRLAGGFSSTDTQYF. The DNA for the CDR3 is TGCAGTGCTAGAGACTTCCGCCTAGCGGGAGGGTTCTCTAGCACAGATACGCAGTATTTT. The rearrangement joins TRBV20-1 to TRBJ2-3; 12 bases are shared with TRBD2. There are 20 residues in the CDR3. Germline V gives CDR1 DFQATT, CDR2 SNEGSKA (reference sequence). V was clipped by 0 bases and J by 0 bases; unmatched bases: 13.

The rearrangement links TRBV6-1 to TRBJ2-3; D unresolved. The CDR3 is 11 residues long. The germline gives CDR1 MNHNS, CDR2 SASEGT. V lost 7 bases and J 4 bases, leaving 6 bases between the germline ends. The CDR3, as DNA: TGTGCCAGCAAATCCCCAGATACGCAGTATTTT. Its protein is CASKSPDTQYF.

This clonotype was detected ten times or more. The rearrangement links TRBV11-1 to TRBJ2-2, with D hard to call. The germline CDR1 and CDR2 sequences are SGHAT and FQDESV (reference sequence). The ends were cut back, 2 bases at V and 8 bases at J, with 15 bases in the middle. The CDR3 covers 15 residues. The CDR3 nucleotides read TGTGCCAGCAGCTTAACTCGGTCCGCGGCTGGGGAGCTGTTTTTT. It encodes CASSLTRSAAGELFF.

This clonotype occurred many times. This chain joins TRBV2 and TRBJ1-6, with TRBD1 as a possible D gene (5 bases). CDR3 size: 13 residues. Looked up from germline, CDR1 is SNHLY and CDR2 is FYNNEI. Trimming cost V 7 bases and J 7 bases, with 11 bases left between them. In DNA, the CDR3 is TGTGCCAGCACCCAGGGTTGGAATTCACCCCTCCACTTT. It encodes CASTQGWNSPLHF.

This clonotype was seen at least ten times. This chain joins TRBV2 and TRBJ1-1; no reliable D call. Trimming pared 7 bases from V and 5 bases from J, leaving 11 bases between. CDR1 and CDR2 (germline): SNHLY, FYNNEI. The length of the CDR3 is 12 residues. CDR3 loop: CASMDLGTEAFF. CDR3 DNA sequence: TGTGCCAGCATGGACCTGGGTACTGAAGCTTTCTTT. Drawing the rest from reference TRBV2 and TRBJ1-1, the complete variable domain is EPEVTQTPSHQVTQMGQEVILRCVPISNHLYFYWYRQILGQKVEFLVSFYNNEISEKSEIFDDQFSVERPDGSNFTLKIRSTKLEDSAMYFCASMDLGTEAFFGQGTRLTVV.

The table lists this clonotype with many counts. The rearrangement joins TRBV28 to TRBJ1-2; D unclear. The CDR3 consists of 13 residues. Germline lookup yields CDR1 MDHEN and CDR2 SYDVKM. Deletions cut 5 bases from V and 4 bases from J, with 11 bases between. CDR3 DNA sequence: TGTGCCAGCAGTACTACCATAGGCTATGGCTACACCTTC. Translated, it gives CASSTTIGYGYTF.

J is TRBJ2-5 and V is TRBV7-9, with D perhaps TRBD2 (5 bases). With the DNA end fitting TRBJ2-1 better, the J assignment may be wrong. Per the germline V gene, CDR1 is SEHNR and CDR2 is FQNEAQ (reference sequence). There are 13 residues in the CDR3. The chain's CDR3 is CASSPGFQETQFF. The CDR3, as DNA: TGTGCCAGCTCACCGGGGTTCCAAGAGACCCAGTTCTTC.

Of note for this clonotype: This may be a read error: a much more frequent sequence differs by one nucleotide. The rearrangement links TRBV28 to TRBJ1-5; TRBD1 matches at 9 bases. This CDR3 spans 15 amino acids. Germline V gene lookup returns CDR1 MDHEN and CDR2 SYDVKM. V trimming: 7 bases; J trimming: 4 bases; junction bases outside the gene matches: 8. The CDR3 is CASIRGTGINQPQHF. CDR3 sequence (DNA): TGTGCCAGCATCCGCGGGACAGGGATTAATCAGCCCCAGCATTTT.

J is TRBJ1-6 and V is TRBV6-1; TRBD1 matches at 8 bases. The CDR3 is 14 amino acids. From germline, CDR1 is MNHNS and CDR2 SASEGT. Unmatched junction bases numbered 3, after V lost 7 bases and J lost 4 bases. In DNA form, the CDR3 reads TGTGCCAGCAAAGGACAGGGATATAATTCACCCCTCCACTTT. Amino acid sequence: CASKGQGYNSPLHF.

The chain carries TRBV5-4 and TRBJ2-7; D possibly corresponds to TRBD2 (5 bases). The CDR3 runs 13 residues. CDR1 and CDR2 from the germline V gene are SGHNT and YYREEE (reference sequence). Trimming left V 9 bases short and J 5 bases short, with 18 bases between. CDR3 sequence reads: CAMARGIGNEQYF. DNA of the CDR3: TGTGCCATGGCCCGGGGAATCGGGAACGAGCAGTACTTC.

There are many counts of this clonotype. The rearrangement joins TRBV12-3 or TRBV12-4 to TRBJ2-3, with D tentatively TRBD2 (6 bases). This CDR3 is 15 amino acids long. V was clipped by 4 bases and J by 2 bases, with 13 bases between them. This chain's CDR3 is CASSSPGLHTDTQYF. Here the CDR3 DNA reads TGTGCCAGCAGTTCCCCGGGACTCCACACAGATACGCAGTATTTT.

This clonotype was picked up many times. The V and J genes are TRBV18 and TRBJ2-5; D is possibly TRBD1 (6 bases). The CDR3 length is 14 residues. Germline CDR1 KGHSH, CDR2 LQKENI. Trimming took 8 bases from V and 0 from J, leaving 13 bases between them. The CDR3 bases are TGTGCCAGCAGCCCCCGGACAGACCAAGAGACCCAGTACTTC. As protein: CASSPRTDQETQYF. Full variable domain (missing parts from reference TRBV18 and TRBJ2-5): NAGVMQNPRHLVRRRGQEARLRCSPMKGHSHVYWYRQLPEEGLKFMVYLQKENIIDESGMPKERFSAEFPKEGPSILRIQQVVRGDSAAYFCASSPRTDQETQYFGPGTRLLVL.

V gene TRBV10-1 combines with J gene TRBJ2-3; 8 positions agree with TRBD2. V was clipped by 6 bases and J by 3 bases; unmatched bases: 8. The CDR3 is 15 residues long. Germline CDR1 and CDR2: WNHNN and SYGVQD (reference sequence). The CDR3 here is CASSPGGRKTDTQYF. Written as DNA, the CDR3 is TGCGCCAGCAGCCCTGGCGGGAGGAAGACAGATACGCAGTATTTT.

This clonotype was found a few times. The chain carries TRBV10-1 and TRBJ1-3; D perhaps matches TRBD1 (6 bases). Trimming stripped 6 bases from V and 4 bases from J, with 13 bases between. Germline V CDR1 and CDR2: WNHNN, SYGVQD (reference sequence). This CDR3 region has 14 residues. DNA of the CDR3: TGCGCCAGCAGCTGCACAGGGTCGGGAAACACCATATATTTT. The encoded protein is CASSCTGSGNTIYF.

This clonotype appeared many times. V is TRBV24-1 and J is TRBJ2-1; 14 bases agree with TRBD2. The germline V gene encodes CDR1 KGHDR and CDR2 SFDVKD. CDR3 length: 20 amino acids. After removal of 4 bases from V and 4 bases from J, the junction contained 14 bases not matched to a gene. The CDR3 DNA is TGTGCCACCAGTGACCCGGGAGGGAACCGACTAGCGGGAGGGTACAATGAGCAGTTCTTC. Encoded protein: CATSDPGGNRLAGGYNEQFF.

The chain couples TRBV12-3 or TRBV12-4 to TRBJ2-2, with D possibly matching TRBD1 (6 bases). V shed 7 bases and J shed 1 base, with 7 bases lying between them. This CDR3 is built from 13 residues. In DNA form, the CDR3 reads TGTGCCAGCACGACAGGGAACACCGGGGAGCTGTTTTTT. Amino acid sequence: CASTTGNTGELFF.

The table lists this clonotype with a few counts. The rearrangement joins TRBV12-3 or TRBV12-4 to TRBJ2-6, with 7 bases identical to TRBD1. The CDR3 totals 16 residues. The V gene end was trimmed by 6 bases and the J gene end by 1 base; junction bases not matched to a gene: 6. The CDR3 coding sequence is TGTGCCAGCAGCAGGGACAGCTATTCTGGGGCCAACGTCCTGACTTTC. This codes for CASSRDSYSGANVLTF.

This clonotype was counted ten times or more. V gene TRBV2 combines with J gene TRBJ1-5; D uncertain. The CDR3 sequence is 14 residues long. Germline CDR1 reads SNHLY; CDR2 reads FYNNEI. V lost 3 bases, J lost 0 bases, and 6 bases lay in between. CDR3 residues: CASSEEGSNQPQHF. In nucleotides, the CDR3 is TGTGCCAGCAGTGAGGAGGGTAGCAATCAGCCCCAGCATTTT.

This clonotype was seen more than once but under ten times. Here the CDR3 DNA reads TGTGCCAGCAAGGAGACGCACACCGGGGAGCTGTTTTTT. Translation gives CASKETHTGELFF. This chain joins TRBV6-1 and TRBJ2-2, with no clear D. This CDR3 region has 13 residues. V lost 7 bases and J lost 3, with 9 bases in between. Germline CDR1 is MNHNS and CDR2 is SASEGT.

This clonotype was observed many times. The chain has TRBV11-2 and TRBJ2-5; 8 bases line up with TRBD2. Germline CDR1 and CDR2: SGHAT and FQNNGV. The CDR3 extends over 15 amino acids. Losses at the gene ends were 0 bases for V and 0 bases for J; bases not matched to a gene: 0. CDR3 region: CASSLEGLDQETQYF. The CDR3 DNA reads as TGTGCCAGCAGCTTAGAGGGACTAGACCAAGAGACCCAGTACTTC.

A remark on this clonotype: An end of the junction differs from the germline gene, which may be a read error. V gene TRBV20-1 combines with J gene TRBJ2-2; no firm D call. The CDR3 sequence is 13 residues long. The V gene's germline CDR1 is DFQATT and CDR2 SNEGSKA (reference sequence). CDR3 nucleotide sequence: TGCAGCCTCCCGGAACCGAACGCCGGGGAGCTGTTTTTT. Residues: CSLPEPNAGELFF.

In its sample, this clonotype was seen a few times. The V call is TRBV6-6, the J call TRBJ1-5; 7 nucleotides match TRBD1. V trimming: 2 bases; J trimming: 10 bases; junction bases outside the gene matches: 17. This CDR3 is 17 amino acids long. In germline, CDR1 is MNHNY, CDR2 SVGAGI (reference sequence). The CDR3 DNA reads as TGTGCCAGCAGTTACCCGGACCTCACAGGGGAATCAAGTCCCCAGCATTTT. Translated, it gives CASSYPDLTGESSPQHF.

This clonotype was seen at least ten times. The chain recombines TRBV18 with TRBJ2-1, with 7 bases fitting TRBD2. The CDR3 runs to 16 residues. V lost 2 bases, J lost 7 bases, and 11 bases stayed unmatched. CDR1 is KGHSH, CDR2 LQKENI, per germline. The CDR3 region is CASSPGSAGEGNEQFF. CDR3 bases: TGTGCCAGCTCACCAGGATCCGCGGGGGAAGGGAATGAGCAGTTCTTC.

The table lists this clonotype with many counts. The chain uses TRBV11-2 and TRBJ1-1; D is possibly TRBD1 (6 bases). Trimming cost V 5 bases and J 6 bases, with 16 bases left between them. The CDR3 extends over 14 amino acids. CDR1 and CDR2 from the germline V gene are SGHAT and FQNNGV. CDR3 region: CASSMNRVGPEAFF. The CDR3 bases are TGTGCCAGCAGCATGAACAGGGTAGGGCCTGAAGCTTTCTTT. Full variable domain (outside the CDR3, taken from reference TRBV11-2 and TRBJ1-1): EAGVAQSPRYKIIEKRQSVAFWCNPISGHATLYWYQQILGQGPKLLIQFQNNGVVDDSQLPKDRFSAERLKGVDSTLKIQPAKLEDSAVYLCASSMNRVGPEAFFGQGTRLTVV.

This clonotype has just a few counts. The chain combines TRBV3-1 with TRBJ2-1, with 7 bases fitting TRBD2. Germline CDR1 reads LGHDT; CDR2 reads YNNKEL (reference sequence). This CDR3 is 18 amino acids long. The junction had 12 bases not matched to a gene; V was cut back by 4 bases and J by 0 bases. CDR3 residues: CASSPHAGARVSYNEQFF. The CDR3 DNA is TGTGCCAGCAGCCCCCACGCGGGAGCGAGAGTCTCCTACAATGAGCAGTTCTTC.

The V and J genes are TRBV10-3 and TRBJ2-5; D may be TRBD1 (6 bases). The CDR3 consists of 13 residues. The V gene's germline CDR1 is ENHRY and CDR2 SYGVKD. Trimming left V 10 bases short and J 2 bases short, with 14 bases between. The CDR3 bases are TGTGCCACCAGCCCGGACAGACAAGAGACCCAGTACTTC. Translation gives CATSPDRQETQYF.

In nucleotides, the CDR3 is TGTGCCACCAGCAGAGATTATACAGGGTGGGAGACCCAGTACTTC. Translated: CATSRDYTGWETQYF. The chain employs TRBV15 and TRBJ2-5; tentatively, D is TRBD1 (6 bases). CDR1 and CDR2 (germline): LNHNV, YYDKDF (reference sequence). The CDR3 is made up of 15 amino acids. The V end lost 0 bases, the J end lost 5 bases, and 13 bases lay between the germline ends.